This T cell receptor (beta chain) comes out of a study of cytomegalovirus exposure and HLA in healthy donors. Findings and limits, study-wide: V- and J-gene trimming of TCR beta was linked (in a later analysis) to a missense DCLRE1C variant.

The table lists this clone with a count of one. The antigen remains unidentified. The PCR employed 60 Vbeta primers together with 13 Jbeta primers. TCRdb's copy holds only in-frame clones and misses some; the assay was immunoSEQ multiplex PCR. This sample carries some 200,000 clones, 77% of them seen once, and the ten largest clones take 2.5% to 3.5%. Although they were nominally healthy when sampled, donors likely had unrecorded immune exposures. This CDR3 is built from 16 residues. The sequenced sample was PBMCs. The rearrangement uses TRBV21-1 and TRBJ1-4; the tabulated D call, TRBD1, remains unverified against the DNA. TRBV21-1 is assigned pseudogene status. The receptor was isolated from a woman between 55 and 75 years old in good health and CMV-seropositive. In DNA form, the CDR3 reads TGTGCCAGCAGCAACTGGGACAGCCCCTCAGGTGAAAAACTGTTTTTT. It is translated as CASSNWDSPSGEKLFF.